This T cell receptor (beta chain) was sequenced in a study of T cell responses to AZD1222 COVID-19 vaccine. On the study more broadly: Second-dose schedules of about 4 or about 12 weeks were combined.

Libraries were prepared by immunoSEQ multiplex PCR; TCRdb keeps only in-frame clonotypes and omits some of them. This table holds 97,000 or so clones, 84% found once. Sequences were derived from peripheral blood, sampled on day 0 of AZD1222 vaccination. The clonotype originates from an adult in good health.

The CDR3 coding sequence is TGCAGCGTTGAGGGACAGGGGCAATATGGCTACACCTTC. Protein product: CSVEGQGQYGYTF. J is TRBJ1-2 and V is TRBV29-1, with 10 bases matching TRBD1. V lost 3 bases, J lost 5 bases, and 3 bases stayed unmatched. The CDR3 covers 13 residues. CDR1 and CDR2 (germline): SQVTM, ANQGSEA.